Below, 3 T cell receptor beta chains from the same sample are listed, as sequenced in a study of T cell clonotyping in hematopoietic cell transplantation. The method was immunoSEQ multiplex PCR; TCRdb's version includes in-frame clones alone and lacks a portion of them. The sample gives about 16,000 clones, 90% of which show up once; around 3% is in the top ten. The source material was peripheral blood mononuclear cells. The receptors were sampled from a man aged 50 to 60 in good health. Some clones in this sample may be carry-over from other donors' samples.

This chain connects TRBV27 to TRBJ1-1; D gene unclear. The CDR3 runs to 11 residues. CDR1 is MNHEY and CDR2 is SMNVEV in the germline V gene (reference sequence). V was trimmed by 6 bases and J by 6 bases, leaving 8 bases between them. The CDR3 protein is CASSSPSEAFF. For the CDR3, the DNA is TGTGCCAGCAGCTCTCCCTCTGAAGCTTTCTTT.

The gene calls are TRBV6-5 and TRBJ2-2; D not certain. Trimming took off 2 bases at V and 6 bases at J, with 4 bases between the two ends. Germline V gene sequence: CDR1 MNHEY, CDR2 SVGAGI. The CDR3 runs 12 residues. CDR3 coding DNA: TGTGCCAGCAGTTACCTCCCCGGGGAGCTGTTTTTT. This translates into CASSYLPGELFF.

This clone was counted between two and nine times. The chain recombines TRBV9 with TRBJ1-1; 12 positions match TRBD1. V trimming: 2 bases; J trimming: 11 bases; junction bases outside the gene matches: 4. The CDR3 has 13 residues. The germline gives CDR1 SGDLS, CDR2 YYNGEE. CDR3 coding DNA: TGTGCCAGCAGCGTTGGGACAGGGGGCGAGGCTTTCTTT. Translation: CASSVGTGGEAFF. Complete variable domain (other parts from reference TRBV9 and TRBJ1-1): DSGVTQTPKHLITATGQRVTLRCSPRSGDLSVYWYQQSLDQGLQFLIQYYNGEERAKGNILERFSAQQFPDLHSELNLSSLELGDSALYFCASSVGTGGEAFFGQGTRLTVV.